The clone carrying this T cell receptor (beta chain) has more than one count but fewer than ten. These data originate in a study of CD8+ T cells in alopecia areata. The sequencing template was cDNA reverse transcribed from extracted RNA. The method was immunoSEQ multiplex PCR; TCRdb's version includes in-frame clones alone and lacks a portion of them. Counted here are over 150,000 clones, roughly 63% occurring once; the ten biggest clones make up roughly 1.7%. The length of the CDR3 is 14 residues. The V end lost 2 bases, the J end lost 7 bases, and 15 bases lay between the germline ends. Germline loops: CDR1 SGHTA, CDR2 FQGTGA.

The chain couples TRBV7-3 to TRBJ2-7, with TRBD2 as a possible D gene (5 bases). The clonotype was recovered from a human donor with alopecia areata. Sequenced material: CD4+ T cells sorted from blood, taken at week 0. CDR3 in amino acids: CASSLFEGSGEQYF. CDR3 sequence (DNA): TGTGCCAGCAGCTTATTCGAGGGATCAGGAGAGCAGTACTTC. Full variable domain (outside the CDR3, taken from reference TRBV7-3 and TRBJ2-7): GAGVSQTPSNKVTEKGKYVELRCDPISGHTALYWYRQSLGQGPEFLIYFQGTGAADDSGLPNDRFFAVRPEGSVSTLKIQRTERGDSAVYLCASSLFEGSGEQYFGPGTRLTVT.